This T cell receptor beta chain was captured by sequencing in a study of T cell responses to AZD1222 COVID-19 vaccine (dated by TCRdb to the early 2020s). Study-level background: TCR sequencing covered fewer than 250 trial participants: 207 given two doses of AZD1222 and 26 given two doses of MenACWY control vaccine. Trial participants were enrolled by age into 18-55, 56-69 and 70-plus year subgroups, with approximately 150, 28 and 58 TCR-sequenced participants respectively.

The germline V gene specifies SGHRS as CDR1 and YFSETQ as CDR2. From the cysteine through the phenylalanine, the CDR3 covers 14 amino acids. The sequence is cut down to CDR3 DNA, 42 bases in frame from base 1. Deletion took 1 base off V and 6 bases off J, with a span of 13 bases between the germline ends. Concerning this clone itself: Its specific antigen is unknown. No base quality information exists; no much larger clone differs at one position.

The CDR3 regions of human TCRbeta chains were analyzed by immunosequencing. The paper's data handling went like this. TCRs in the repertoires were matched against a reference library of SARS-CoV-2-specific TCRs that had been generated with the MIRA antigen-specificity platform. Breadth was defined as the fraction of unique TCRs that were SARS-CoV-2-associated. Depth was defined as the fraction of total T cells that were SARS-CoV-2-associated. Using the MIRA data, each spike-specific TCR was assigned both to the spike region to which the TCR was reactive and to a CD4 or CD8 class. Log10-transformed breadth and depth values were compared by one-way ANOVA with Sidak's multiple comparisons tests. This immuneACCESS table, as held by TCRdb, lists in-frame sequences with V and J called but not all clones. Of the missing ones, under half trace to an unresolved V gene in checked studies; the others have no known cause. V and J calls and clone size come straight from that table; D and trimming were deduced from the DNA. The sample table lists some 100,000 clones, approximately 87% of them with a count of one. The top ten clones comprise around 4.4% of the sample.

The sample's time point, from its label and the paper: about 28 days (+/-7) after the second vaccine dose. AZD1222 recipients with second doses at about 4 weeks or about 12 weeks were pooled, because spike-specific TCR depth and breadth did not differ between schedules. Samples from vaccinated people were obtained from the UK trials COV001 and COV002, which included a single-blind randomized controlled phase 2/3 trial of AZD1222 (ChAdOx1 nCoV-19) in healthy adults. For TCRbeta chain sequencing, PBMC samples were collected from trial participants at day 0 and at day 28 after the second dose. Broader findings and caveats from the paper: Conclusions about previously exposed vaccinees were limited because only a handful of AZD1222 recipients were SARS-CoV-2 seropositive at baseline. The 56-69-year group was small, and its depth increase did not reach significance, likely because of low power. Because no day 14 peak-response samples were available, the repertoires could be characterized only after the peak T cell response. Vaccine-associated CD4 TCRs spanned the whole spike protein, with dominant responses in regions 160-218 and 743-854. After two AZD1222 doses, spike-specific TCR breadth and depth were significantly higher than at day 0 and than in MenACWY recipients. Participants were mostly white British and included more females than males, and it was suggested by the authors that clonal diversity may have been underestimated. Epitopes outside the regions mutated in the B.1.351 and B.1.1.7 variants were reportedly recognized by nearly half of the unique spike-specific TCRs.

The sequenced sample was peripheral blood, obtained 28 days after the second AZD1222 dose. The sequence links TRBV5-1 to TRBJ1-2, with the D gene uncertain. The clonotype comes from an adult who received the AZD1222 COVID-19 vaccine. In nucleotide form, the sequence is TGCGCCAGCAGCTTGACCCATAATCGCGATGGCTACACCTTC. The translation is CASSLTHNRDGYTF.